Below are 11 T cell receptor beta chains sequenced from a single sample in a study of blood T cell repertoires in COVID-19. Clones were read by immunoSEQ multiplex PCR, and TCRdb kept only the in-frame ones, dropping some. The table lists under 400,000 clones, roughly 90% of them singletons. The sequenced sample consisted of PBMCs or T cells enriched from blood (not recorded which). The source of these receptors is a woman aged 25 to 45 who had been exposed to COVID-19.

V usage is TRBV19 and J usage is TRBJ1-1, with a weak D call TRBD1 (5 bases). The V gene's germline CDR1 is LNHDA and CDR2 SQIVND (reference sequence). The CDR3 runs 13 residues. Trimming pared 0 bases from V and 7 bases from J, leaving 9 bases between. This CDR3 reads CASSIDGQGEAFF. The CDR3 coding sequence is TGTGCCAGTAGTATAGATGGGCAGGGTGAAGCTTTCTTT.

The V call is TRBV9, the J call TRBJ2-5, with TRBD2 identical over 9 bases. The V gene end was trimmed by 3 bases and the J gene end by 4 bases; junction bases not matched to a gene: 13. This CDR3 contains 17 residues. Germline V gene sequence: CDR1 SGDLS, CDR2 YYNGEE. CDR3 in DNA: TGTGCCAGCAGCGATAGCGGGAGCCTCGCCGAACGAGAGACCCAGTACTTC. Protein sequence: CASSDSGSLAERETQYF.

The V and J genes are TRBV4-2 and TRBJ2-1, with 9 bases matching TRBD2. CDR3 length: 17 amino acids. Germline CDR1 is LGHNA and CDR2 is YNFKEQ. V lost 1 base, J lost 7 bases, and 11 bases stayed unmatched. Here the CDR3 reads CASSQGAQAGGRNEQFF. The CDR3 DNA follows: TGTGCCAGCAGCCAAGGAGCCCAAGCGGGAGGTCGGAATGAGCAGTTCTTC.

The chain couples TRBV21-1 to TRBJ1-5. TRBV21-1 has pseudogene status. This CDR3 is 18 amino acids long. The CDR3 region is CASSKPPGEEGINQPQHF. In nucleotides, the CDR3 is TGTGCCAGCAGCAAACCCCCTGGGGAGGAGGGGATCAATCAGCCCCAGCATTTT.

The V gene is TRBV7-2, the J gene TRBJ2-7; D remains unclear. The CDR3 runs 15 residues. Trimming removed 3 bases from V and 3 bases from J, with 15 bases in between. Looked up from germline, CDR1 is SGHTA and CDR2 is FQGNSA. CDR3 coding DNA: TGTGCCAGCAGCTTCTGGTCCGGCGGAAGCTACGAGCAGTACTTC. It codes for CASSFWSGGSYEQYF.

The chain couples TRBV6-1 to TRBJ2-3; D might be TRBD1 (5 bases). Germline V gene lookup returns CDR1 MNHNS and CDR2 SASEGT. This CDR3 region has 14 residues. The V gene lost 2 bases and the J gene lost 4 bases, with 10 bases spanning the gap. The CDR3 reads CASSEIQGPDTQYF. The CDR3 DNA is TGTGCCAGCAGTGAAATTCAGGGCCCAGATACGCAGTATTTT.

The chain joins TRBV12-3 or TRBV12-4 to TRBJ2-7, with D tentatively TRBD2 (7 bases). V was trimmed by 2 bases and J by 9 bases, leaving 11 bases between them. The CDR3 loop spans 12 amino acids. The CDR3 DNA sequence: TGTGCCAGCAGTTTAAGGGAGGGGGGGCAGTACTTC. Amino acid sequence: CASSLREGGQYF.

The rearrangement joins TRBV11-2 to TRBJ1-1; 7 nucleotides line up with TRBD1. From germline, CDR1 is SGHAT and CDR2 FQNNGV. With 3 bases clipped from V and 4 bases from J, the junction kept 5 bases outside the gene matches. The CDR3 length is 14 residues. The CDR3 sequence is CASSLRAGGTEAFF. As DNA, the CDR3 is TGTGCCAGCAGCTTGCGGGCAGGGGGCACTGAAGCTTTCTTT.

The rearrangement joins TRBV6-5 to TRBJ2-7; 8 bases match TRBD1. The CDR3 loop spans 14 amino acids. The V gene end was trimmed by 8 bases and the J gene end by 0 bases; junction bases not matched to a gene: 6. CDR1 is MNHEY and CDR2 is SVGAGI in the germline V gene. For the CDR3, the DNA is TGTGCCAGCTGCAATACAGGGGGCTCCTACGAGCAGTACTTC. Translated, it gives CASCNTGGSYEQYF.

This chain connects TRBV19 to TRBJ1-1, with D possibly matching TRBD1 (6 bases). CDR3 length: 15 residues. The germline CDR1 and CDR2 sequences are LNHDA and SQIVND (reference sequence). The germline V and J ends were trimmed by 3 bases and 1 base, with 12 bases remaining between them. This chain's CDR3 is CASSIGGQPNTEAFF. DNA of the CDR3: TGTGCCAGTAGTATTGGGGGACAACCGAACACTGAAGCTTTCTTT.

The CDR3 coding sequence is TGTGCCAGCAGCCAAGATGCCGACAGGGCCGCGGAAGATACGCAGTATTTT. Its protein product is CASSQDADRAAEDTQYF. This chain joins TRBV3-1 (or the pseudogene TRBV3-2) and TRBJ2-3, with TRBD1 identical over 7 bases. CDR1 is LGHDT, CDR2 YNNKEL, per germline (reference sequence). V lost 0 bases and J lost 5; bases outside the gene matches: 11. The CDR3 extends over 17 amino acids.